This T cell receptor (beta chain) was identified during a study of T cells after yellow fever vaccination. Study in general: For low cell numbers, libraries were made with SMART-Seq v4 Ultra Low Input.

TCR cDNA was made by 5'RACE template switching, adding a universal primer site and UMIs. TCRdb itself ran the 5' RACE reads through MiXCR, one entry per CDR3 protein. The table includes over 300,000 distinct CDR3 sequences, approximately 7% detected once. Trimming stripped 6 bases from V and 10 bases from J, with 12 bases between. This CDR3 has 11 residues. Germline assignment: CDR1 SNHLY and CDR2 FYNNEI. Points on this clonotype: Its specificity is unknown.

Whole-study results and caveats: Only a minor proportion of clonotypes was detected across both CD4 and CD8 compartments. The booster response re-showed most primary clones: 96% CD4, almost 90% CD8.

The chain links TRBV2 to TRBJ1-1; TRBD1 might be the D (6 bases). This clonotype originated in a man aged 18 to 30 who received the YFV17D yellow fever vaccine. This material consisted of PBMCs, taken around 45 days after the first yellow fever vaccination. Here the CDR3 reads CASREGGPAFF. CDR3 DNA: TGTGCCAGCAGGGAGGGGGGGCCAGCTTTCTTT.